Following are 5 T cell receptor beta chains from one sample sequenced in a study of CD8 T cells in Susac syndrome. It was with random hexamers that roughly 0.45 to 1 ug RNA was reverse transcribed. TCRdb used MiXCR to reprocess the immunoSEQ multiplex PCR reads, holding one entry per CDR3 protein. The table has about 200,000 distinct CDR3 sequences, 85% to 95% seen once. The specimen sequenced was CD4+ T cells from PBMCs. Receptors originate from a human donor in good health.

The rearrangement joins TRBV12-3 or TRBV12-4 to TRBJ2-3; TRBD2 matches at 9 bases. V lost 2 bases and J lost 3; bases outside the gene matches: 9. CDR3 size: 17 residues. CDR3 protein: CASSLWPSGAGTDTQYF. The CDR3 DNA reads as TGTGCCAGCAGTTTATGGCCTAGCGGGGCGGGAACAGATACGCAGTATTTT.

J is TRBJ1-1 and V is TRBV18, with D hard to call. V lost 6 bases and J lost 3, with 17 bases in between. Germline CDR1 and CDR2: KGHSH and LQKENI. The CDR3 loop spans 15 amino acids. The CDR3 bases are TGTGCCAGCTCCTATCTTTCCCTTTTGGACACTGAAGCTTTCTTT. This translates into CASSYLSLLDTEAFF. Based on the CDR3 plus reference TRBV18 and TRBJ1-1, the full variable domain is NAGVMQNPRHLVRRRGQEARLRCSPMKGHSHVYWYRQLPEEGLKFMVYLQKENIIDESGMPKERFSAEFPKEGPSILRIQQVVRGDSAAYFCASSYLSLLDTEAFFGQGTRLTVV.

The chain has TRBV29-1 and TRBJ1-5, with 8 bases identical to TRBD1. Germline V gene lookup returns CDR1 SQVTM and CDR2 ANQGSEA. V dropped 7 bases and J dropped 5; count of bases not matched to a gene: 7. This CDR3 is built from 13 residues. The CDR3 nucleotides read TGCAGCGCCGGGACAGGCCCAGATCAGCCCCAGCATTTT. It specifies CSAGTGPDQPQHF.

The rearrangement links TRBV9 to TRBJ2-1; D not resolved. V lost 1 base to trimming and J lost 12 bases, with 14 bases between them. The CDR3 length is 13 residues. The germline gives CDR1 SGDLS, CDR2 YYNGEE. The DNA of the CDR3 is TGTGCCAGCAGCGTAAACCAGGCAGCCGGGCAGTTCTTC. This translates into CASSVNQAAGQFF.

This chain links TRBV14 with TRBJ2-4, with 12 bases identical to TRBD1. There are 20 residues in the CDR3. In germline, CDR1 is SGHDN, CDR2 FVKESK. V was clipped by 4 bases and J by 0 bases; unmatched bases: 13. In nucleotides, the CDR3 is TGTGCCAGCAGCCCATCGGGACAGGGGGCTCCATTCATAGCCAAAAACATTCAGTACTTC. Residues: CASSPSGQGAPFIAKNIQYF. The full variable domain, its missing parts supplied by reference TRBV14 and TRBJ2-4, is EAGVTQFPSHSVIEKGQTVTLRCDPISGHDNLYWYRRVMGKEIKFLLHFVKESKQDESGMPNNRFLAERTGGTYSTLKVQPAELEDSGVYFCASSPSGQGAPFIAKNIQYFGAGTRLSVL.